This T cell receptor beta chain was identified in a study of T-cell reconstitution after alpha-beta-depleted transplantation in children. Unique molecular identifiers were used in preparing the TCRbeta library. TCRdb recomputed calls from the PCR reads with MiXCR, one row per CDR3 protein. Seen here are 360,000 or so distinct CDR3 sequences, 20% observed once, and the top ten hold around 3.9%. This clonotype has just a few counts. V was pared by 3 bases and J by 3 bases, with 7 bases of the junction left unmatched. Germline assignment: CDR1 SQVTM and CDR2 ANQGSEA. The CDR3 is made up of 14 amino acids.

This TCR came from a human donor who donated a stem cell graft to a child with acute myeloid leukemia. The gene calls are TRBV29-1 and TRBJ2-7, with TRBD2 matching 8 bases. The source was PBMCs from the stem cell graft donor, collected from the stem cell graft. CDR3 protein: CSVEEREMDYEQYF. CDR3 bases: TGCAGCGTTGAGGAGCGGGAGATGGACTACGAGCAGTACTTC.